The 20 T cell receptor beta chains below were found in one sample sequenced in a study of T cell clonality in common variable immunodeficiency. Assay used: immunoSEQ multiplex PCR; TCRdb lists only in-frame clones, some missing. This sample comprises about 64,000 clones, none seen once only. The material sequenced was peripheral blood mononuclear cells. These receptors came from a person aged 18 to 75 in good health.

This clone was seen repeatedly, ten times or more. Read data end 3 residues before the CDR3 end; the end is taken from the germline J gene. The chain joins TRBV29-1 to TRBJ2-7; tentatively, D is TRBD1 (5 bases). The CDR3 contains 13 residues. The germline V and J ends were trimmed by 4 bases and 0 bases, with 10 bases remaining between them. Germline V gene sequence: CDR1 SQVTM, CDR2 ANQGSEA. Partial CDR3 DNA: TGCAGCGTTGGCAGGGATCTCTCCTACGAG. As protein: CSVGRDLSYE. The full-length CDR3 reads as CSVGRDLSYEQYF.

A word on this clone: The sequence runs out 3 residues before the end of the CDR3; the remainder is reconstructed from the germline J gene. The chain is built from TRBV2 and TRBJ2-3; TRBD2 is a possible D gene (6 bases). V lost 7 bases and J 1 base, leaving 12 bases between the germline ends. The CDR3 runs to 14 residues. Germline CDR1 reads SNHLY; CDR2 reads FYNNEI. CDR3 DNA, as far as it was read: TGTGCCAGCACGGGGGAGTGGCGCACAGATACG. Its protein product is CASTGEWRTDT. From start to end, the CDR3 is CASTGEWRTDTQYF.

This clone was counted many times. The CDR3 end falls 3 residues outside the read, so it is completed with the germline J gene. V is TRBV20-1 and J is TRBJ1-2; the D gene is possibly TRBD1 (6 bases). The CDR3 length is 13 residues. CDR1 and CDR2 from the germline V gene are DFQATT and SNEGSKA (reference sequence). Incomplete CDR3 DNA: TGCAGTGCTGGGGGCGGTGGGGGTGGGGGC. It codes for CSAGGGGGGG. The entire CDR3 protein is CSAGGGGGGGYTF.

This clone was seen repeatedly, ten times or more. The read ends 3 residues shy of where the CDR3 ends; the end is completed using the germline J gene. J is TRBJ2-1 and V is TRBV12-3 or TRBV12-4, with 8 bases fitting TRBD2. This CDR3 has 15 residues. V lost 1 base and J lost 5; bases outside the gene matches: 4. CDR3 bases read: TGTGCCAGCAGTTTAGAAGGACTAGCCAACAATGAG. Amino acids: CASSLEGLANNE. The entire CDR3 reads CASSLEGLANNEQFF.

Ten or more counts support this clone. Read coverage stops 3 residues before the CDR3 terminus; the germline J gene supplies the remainder. This chain uses TRBV20-1 with TRBJ2-3; 8 positions match TRBD2. CDR1 and CDR2 (germline): DFQATT, SNEGSKA (reference sequence). V lost 7 bases to trimming and J lost 3 bases; unmatched junction nucleotides: 6. This CDR3 spans 13 amino acids. The part of the CDR3 DNA that was read is TGCAGTGGCAAGGGACTAGAGACAGATACG. Its protein is CSGKGLETDT. The full CDR3 protein reads CSGKGLETDTQYF.

The table lists this clone with many counts. The read finishes 3 residues shy of the CDR3 end, and the germline J gene is used to complete it. The chain employs TRBV7-9 and TRBJ1-2, with D uncertain. This CDR3 comprises 15 residues. Germline CDR1 and CDR2: SEHNR and FQNEAQ (reference sequence). CDR3 loop: CASSRPAEGLRGYTF. The CDR3 DNA, read in part, is TGTGCCAGCAGCCGCCCGGCCGAAGGGTTACGAGGC.

This clone was picked up many times. Sequencing ends 3 residues short of the CDR3 end; the germline J gene provides the rest. V usage is TRBV19 and J usage is TRBJ2-1; no definite D call. Trimming shortened V by 3 bases and J by 6 bases, and 6 bases separated the two germline ends. The CDR3 has 12 amino acids. Germline CDR1 reads LNHDA; CDR2 reads SQIVND (reference sequence). CDR3 in amino acids: CASSIRGNEQFF. CDR3 DNA (partial): TGTGCCAGTAGTATTCGCGGCAATGAG.

The table lists this clone with many counts. Read data end 3 residues before the CDR3 end; the end is taken from the germline J gene. V is TRBV7-8 and J is TRBJ2-3; 15 bases map to TRBD2. Germline CDR1 is SGHVS and CDR2 is FQNEAQ. With V trimmed by 6 bases and J by 2 bases, 6 bases remained unmatched. There are 17 residues in the CDR3. The CDR3 loop reads CASREGTSGGLTDTQYF. CDR3 DNA, as far as it was read: TGTGCCAGCAGGGAAGGGACTAGCGGGGGGCTCACAGATACG.

This clone was detected many times. The read finishes 3 residues shy of the CDR3 end, and the germline J gene is used to complete it. J is TRBJ1-1 and V is TRBV7-3; no clear D. Germline values: CDR1 SGHTA, CDR2 FQGTGA. Deletions cut 4 bases from V and 4 bases from J, with 10 bases between. The CDR3 covers 13 residues. Incomplete CDR3 DNA: TGTGCCAGCAGCTCGACGAAGCGCACTGAA. It specifies CASSSTKRTE. The whole CDR3 sequence is CASSSTKRTEAFF.

Ten or more counts support this clone. The read terminates 3 residues ahead of where the CDR3 ends, so the germline J gene completes it. V usage is TRBV12-3 or TRBV12-4 and J usage is TRBJ1-2, with 8 bases fitting TRBD1. This CDR3 is 13 amino acids long. The V and J ends lost 3 bases and 4 bases, in that order; junction bases with no gene match: 1. CDR3 sequence: CASSLTGAYGYTF. Incomplete CDR3 DNA: TGTGCCAGCAGTTTGACAGGGGCCTATGGC.

This clone was detected ten times or more. Read data end 3 residues before the CDR3 end; the end is taken from the germline J gene. The chain has TRBV20-1 and TRBJ2-1, with 8 bases identical to TRBD2. CDR3 size: 14 residues. J gave up 2 bases and V 3 bases, and 3 bases lay outside the gene matches. Germline CDR1 is DFQATT and CDR2 is SNEGSKA (reference sequence). CDR3 amino acids: CSASSGGAYNEQFF. The DNA read from the CDR3 is TGCAGTGCTAGTTCGGGGGGGGCCTACAATGAG.

The table lists this clone with many counts. Read sequence stops 3 residues before the CDR3 end, and the germline J gene provides the missing end. V is TRBV2 and J is TRBJ2-1, with a possible D match to TRBD2 (5 bases). Germline lookup yields CDR1 SNHLY and CDR2 FYNNEI. The CDR3 loop spans 13 amino acids. Trimming shortened V by 3 bases and J by 6 bases, and 9 bases separated the two germline ends. Here the CDR3 reads CASSEVEGNEQFF. Incomplete CDR3 DNA: TGTGCCAGCAGTGAGGTAGAGGGCAATGAG.

This clone has a count of ten or more. The missing CDR3 end, 3 residues past where the read stops, is filled in from the germline J gene. This chain links TRBV15 with TRBJ2-3; possible D gene TRBD2, 7 bases. The V gene lost 4 bases and the J gene lost 4 bases, with 18 bases spanning the gap. This CDR3 region has 16 residues. Germline values: CDR1 LNHNV, CDR2 YYDKDF (reference sequence). CDR3 sequence: CATSKGAGEGADTQYF. CDR3 DNA, as far as it was read: TGTGCCACCAGCAAAGGGGCAGGGGAGGGAGCAGATACG. The full variable domain, rest sourced from reference TRBV15 and TRBJ2-3, is DAMVIQNPRYQVTQFGKPVTLSCSQTLNHNVMYWYQQKSSQAPKLLFHYYDKDFNNEADTPDNFQSRRPNTSFCFLDIRSPGLGDTAMYLCATSKGAGEGADTQYFGPGTRLTVL.

This clone was observed many times. Read data end 3 residues before the CDR3 end; the end is taken from the germline J gene. The chain links TRBV30 to TRBJ2-7, with 7 nucleotides matching TRBD2. The CDR3 sequence is 11 residues long. Germline assignment: CDR1 GTSNPN and CDR2 SVGIG (reference sequence). The V gene end was trimmed by 4 bases and the J gene end by 3 bases; junction bases not matched to a gene: 0. The CDR3 bases that were read are TGTGCCTGGACTAGCGGCTACGAG. Residues: CAWTSGYE. The entire CDR3 is CAWTSGYEQYF.

This clone was picked up many times. The read stops 3 residues short of the end of the CDR3; the missing end is completed from the germline J gene. The rearrangement links TRBV19 to TRBJ1-5; 9 nucleotides line up with TRBD1. Germline-derived CDR1 and CDR2 are LNHDA and SQIVND (reference sequence). The junction had 8 bases not matched to a gene; V was cut back by 4 bases and J by 7 bases. CDR3 length: 15 residues. CDR3 sequence: CASSTSDRGRQPQHF. The CDR3 DNA, read in part, is TGTGCCAGTAGTACATCGGACAGGGGAAGACAGCCC.

This clone was recorded many times. The CDR3 DNA, read in part, is TGTGCCAGCAGCTTTAATTCGGGTGGCACCGGGGAG. Translated: CASSFNSGGTGE. The entire CDR3 protein is CASSFNSGGTGELFF. The chain is built from TRBV11-3 and TRBJ2-2; D gene uncertain. Sequencing ends 3 residues short of the CDR3 end; the germline J gene provides the rest. The CDR3 consists of 15 residues. Germline V gene data show CDR1 as SGHNT and CDR2 as YENEEA. V was clipped by 3 bases and J by 4 bases, with 12 bases between them.

This clone was seen repeatedly, ten times or more. Sequencing ends 3 residues short of the CDR3 end; the germline J gene provides the rest. The chain couples TRBV20-1 to TRBJ1-2; possible D gene TRBD1, 5 bases. The CDR3 sequence is 13 residues long. V was shortened by 5 bases and J by 4 bases, with 14 bases between the two germline ends. The V gene's germline CDR1 is DFQATT and CDR2 SNEGSKA (reference sequence). The CDR3 bases that were read are TGCAGTGCTTCAGACAGAACCAGCTATGGC. Protein sequence: CSASDRTSYG. The whole CDR3 protein is CSASDRTSYGYTF.

This clone has at least ten counts. CDR3 DNA, as far as it was read: TGTGCCAGCAGCAGGGGGCGACGAACTGAA. Its protein is CASSRGRRTE. In full, the CDR3 reads CASSRGRRTEAFF. V usage is TRBV14 and J usage is TRBJ1-1, with 7 positions matching TRBD1. The CDR3 goes on 3 residues after the read ends, and that part is filled in from the germline J gene. V shed 5 bases and J 5 bases; nucleotides not matched to a gene: 5. This CDR3 is built from 13 residues. The V gene's germline CDR1 is SGHDN and CDR2 FVKESK.

Ten or more counts support this clone. The read falls 3 residues short of the CDR3 end, and the missing part is taken from the germline J gene. V is TRBV10-3 and J is TRBJ2-3, with 9 bases that match TRBD2. The CDR3 spans 14 residues. Germline CDR1 is ENHRY and CDR2 is SYGVKD. V lost 9 bases to trimming and J lost 1 base; unmatched junction nucleotides: 5. The CDR3 sequence is CAIRTSEGTDTQYF. The covered CDR3 bases are TGTGCCATTCGGACTAGCGAGGGCACAGATACG.

This clone was detected ten times or more. Read data end 3 residues before the CDR3 end; the end is taken from the germline J gene. The gene calls are TRBV19 and TRBJ2-3, with 8 bases fitting TRBD1. CDR3 length: 15 amino acids. Germline CDR1 LNHDA, CDR2 SQIVND (reference sequence). V was pared by 5 bases and J by 2 bases, with 6 bases of the junction left unmatched. CDR3 region: CASSPGTGNTDTQYF. The covered CDR3 bases are TGTGCCAGTAGTCCGGGGACAGGAAACACAGATACG.